One and the same sample provided the 21 T cell receptor beta chains below, sequenced in a study of cytotoxic CD8 clonotypes in ibrutinib-treated CLL. Repertoires were generated with immunoSEQ multiplex PCR, while TCRdb's copy carries only in-frame clones and drops some. The sample contains 25,000 to 30,000 clones, approximately 57% of which appear only once. The material was PBMCs, obtained before ibrutinib treatment. The receptors derive from a human donor with chronic lymphocytic leukemia.

This clone was seen more than once but under ten times. The chain is built from TRBV19 and TRBJ2-5; maybe TRBD1 (6 bases). Per the germline V gene, CDR1 is LNHDA and CDR2 is SQIVND (reference sequence). V was shortened by 7 bases and J by 1 base, with 16 bases between the two germline ends. This CDR3 has 15 residues. The CDR3 DNA reads TGTGCCAGTAATCCACAGGGTGGGGGCCAAGAGACCCAGTACTTC. This codes for CASNPQGGGQETQYF.

The V call is TRBV29-1, the J call TRBJ1-2, with 7 bases lining up with TRBD1. In germline, CDR1 is SQVTM, CDR2 ANQGSEA. Trimming at V came to 3 bases and at J to 3 bases, leaving 10 bases not matched to a gene. The CDR3 runs 15 residues. The DNA for the CDR3 is TGCAGCGTTGAGGGTGAGGGGGCGGTAGACTATGGCTACACCTTC. It is translated as CSVEGEGAVDYGYTF.

This clone showed up just a few times. The chain couples TRBV11-3 to TRBJ1-1; tentatively, D is TRBD1 (5 bases). CDR1 is SGHNT and CDR2 is YENEEA in the germline V gene. The CDR3 is made up of 14 amino acids. V was trimmed by 2 bases and J by 3 bases, leaving 10 bases between them. CDR3 amino acids: CASSLYGGDTEAFF. CDR3 nucleotides: TGTGCCAGCAGCTTATACGGGGGAGACACTGAAGCTTTCTTT.

This clone is deemed medium-sized. The V and J genes are TRBV18 and TRBJ2-7, with D perhaps assigned TRBD1 or TRBD2 (5 bases each). The CDR3 is made up of 14 amino acids. Germline CDR1 is KGHSH and CDR2 is LQKENI. Trimming removed 4 bases at V and 1 base at J, with 11 bases between. The CDR3 DNA is TGTGCCAGCTCACTAACGGGGCTTTCCTACGAGCAGTACTTC. This gives the protein CASSLTGLSYEQYF.

The chain employs TRBV7-9 and TRBJ2-1; TRBD1 aligns across 9 bases. V lost 6 bases to trimming and J lost 4 bases; unmatched junction nucleotides: 4. The germline V gene encodes CDR1 SEHNR and CDR2 FQNEAQ (reference sequence). This CDR3 has 14 residues. The CDR3 protein is CASSQTGGYNEQFF. In DNA form, the CDR3 reads TGTGCCAGCAGTCAGACAGGGGGATACAATGAGCAGTTCTTC.

The rearrangement joins TRBV27 to TRBJ2-3, with 12 bases fitting TRBD2. Per the germline V gene, CDR1 is MNHEY and CDR2 is SMNVEV (reference sequence). Trimming removed 5 bases from V and 4 bases from J; junction bases left unmatched: 10. The CDR3 runs to 17 residues. The CDR3 here is CASSLVGLAGNSDTQYF. The CDR3 DNA sequence: TGTGCCAGCAGTCTCGTGGGACTAGCGGGTAATTCAGATACGCAGTATTTT.

The V and J genes are TRBV15 and TRBJ2-1; TRBD1 matches at 7 bases. There are 15 residues in the CDR3. The germline V gene encodes CDR1 LNHNV and CDR2 YYDKDF (reference sequence). The junction had 8 bases not matched to a gene; V was cut back by 0 bases and J by 9 bases. Here the CDR3 reads CATSRDAGGYGEQFF. Here the CDR3 DNA reads TGTGCCACCAGCAGAGATGCAGGGGGTTATGGTGAGCAGTTCTTC.

The chain carries TRBV10-3 and TRBJ2-3; perhaps TRBD1 as D (6 bases). The length of the CDR3 is 14 residues. V lost 6 bases to trimming and J lost 4 bases, with 14 bases between them. CDR1 and CDR2 (germline): ENHRY, SYGVKD. The CDR3 protein is CAIRQQGNSDTQYF. As DNA, the CDR3 is TGTGCCATCAGACAACAGGGAAATTCAGATACGCAGTATTTT.

The chain is built from TRBV6-6 and TRBJ1-5, with TRBD1 identical over 9 bases. After removal of 5 bases from V and 6 bases from J, the junction contained 8 bases not matched to a gene. The CDR3 covers 15 residues. The germline gives CDR1 MNHNY, CDR2 SVGAGI (reference sequence). The CDR3 here is CASSRRTGARQPQHF. Written as DNA, the CDR3 is TGTGCCAGCAGTCGCCGGACAGGGGCCCGTCAGCCCCAGCATTTT.

This sequence joins TRBV9 and TRBJ2-7; weak D call: TRBD2 (6 bases). CDR3 size: 14 residues. V shed 0 bases and J shed 2 bases, with 9 bases lying between them. Germline-derived CDR1 and CDR2 are SGDLS and YYNGEE. DNA for the CDR3: TGTGCCAGCAGCGTAGTGGAGGGGCCCTACGAGCAGTACTTC. It specifies CASSVVEGPYEQYF.

The chain is built from TRBV18 and TRBJ1-1; D call uncertain. V was pared by 6 bases and J by 5 bases, with 22 bases between. The CDR3 totals 16 residues. From germline, CDR1 is KGHSH and CDR2 LQKENI. The CDR3 spells CASSRNLGPGRTEAFF. In DNA, the CDR3 is TGTGCCAGCTCCCGCAACCTCGGACCGGGCAGGACTGAAGCTTTCTTT.

The chain uses TRBV9 and TRBJ1-1; TRBD1 is a possible D gene (5 bases). CDR3 length: 15 residues. Trimming took 0 bases from V and 1 from J, leaving 10 bases between them. Germline CDR1 is SGDLS and CDR2 is YYNGEE. The CDR3 nucleotides read TGTGCCAGCAGCGTAGTGGGACTGAAGAACACTGAAGCTTTCTTT. It codes for CASSVVGLKNTEAFF. The complete variable domain, with remaining parts taken from reference TRBV9 and TRBJ1-1, reads DSGVTQTPKHLITATGQRVTLRCSPRSGDLSVYWYQQSLDQGLQFLIQYYNGEERAKGNILERFSAQQFPDLHSELNLSSLELGDSALYFCASSVVGLKNTEAFFGQGTRLTVV.

The chain has TRBV28 and TRBJ2-1, with D unclear. This CDR3 contains 15 residues. V lost 6 bases and J lost 8, with 20 bases in between. Germline lookup yields CDR1 MDHEN and CDR2 SYDVKM. DNA for the CDR3: TGTGCCAGCAGAGCCCAAAGAATATATCGGGATGAGCAGTTCTTC. Translation: CASRAQRIYRDEQFF.

The genes are TRBV5-4 and TRBJ1-4; 9 bases fit TRBD1. The length of the CDR3 is 14 residues. Per the germline V gene, CDR1 is SGHNT and CDR2 is YYREEE (reference sequence). With V trimmed by 5 bases and J by 8 bases, 7 bases remained unmatched. As DNA, the CDR3 is TGTGCCAGCAGGGCCGGGACAGGGAACGAAAAACTGTTTTTT. Protein sequence: CASRAGTGNEKLFF.

This rearrangement joins TRBV4-1 to TRBJ2-7, with 10 nucleotides matching TRBD2. J was trimmed by 0 bases and V by 3 bases; bases with no gene match: 2. The CDR3 covers 15 residues. Germline V gene lookup returns CDR1 MGHRA and CDR2 YSYEKL. The CDR3 sequence: CASSQGLASSYEQYF. DNA for the CDR3: TGCGCCAGCAGCCAGGGACTAGCGTCCTCCTACGAGCAGTACTTC.

The V call is TRBV5-6, the J call TRBJ1-1; 9 nucleotides align to TRBD1. The CDR3 is 16 amino acids. The J segment lost 4 bases and the V segment lost 0 bases, leaving 7 bases of the junction unmatched. Germline lookup yields CDR1 SGHDT and CDR2 YYEEEE. Here the CDR3 reads CASSLDRGRTVTEAFF. CDR3 in DNA: TGTGCCAGCAGCTTGGACAGGGGGCGGACGGTCACTGAAGCTTTCTTT.

This chain connects TRBV7-2 to TRBJ2-1; D uncertain. CDR1 and CDR2 (germline): SGHTA, FQGNSA. Trimming took off 5 bases at V and 4 bases at J, with 12 bases between the two ends. CDR3 length: 14 amino acids. The CDR3 region is CASSPHGSYNEQFF. In DNA, the CDR3 is TGTGCCAGCAGCCCCCACGGCAGTTACAATGAGCAGTTCTTC.

The V and J genes are TRBV20-1 and TRBJ2-7; no firm D call. Trimming stripped 2 bases from V and 7 bases from J, with 9 bases between. The CDR3 is made up of 11 amino acids. The germline gives CDR1 DFQATT, CDR2 SNEGSKA (reference sequence). The chain's CDR3 is CSARPRREQYF. The CDR3 region has the DNA TGCAGTGCTAGACCCCGCCGGGAGCAGTACTTC.

CDR3 loop: CASSEAVTGELFF. The CDR3 DNA reads as TGTGCCAGCAGTGAAGCGGTCACCGGGGAGCTGTTTTTT. J is TRBJ2-2 and V is TRBV2; D gene ambiguous. This CDR3 is built from 13 residues. Trimming took 0 bases from V and 4 from J, leaving 3 bases between them. The V gene's germline CDR1 is SNHLY and CDR2 FYNNEI.

V usage is TRBV5-6 and J usage is TRBJ2-7; TRBD2 might be the D (6 bases). This CDR3 has 14 residues. Germline V gene data show CDR1 as SGHDT and CDR2 as YYEEEE. With 5 bases removed from V and 6 bases from J, the gap between germline ends came to 18 bases. For the CDR3, the DNA is TGTGCCAGCAGTTCCCCCCGCGGGGCCCCCGAGCAGTACTTC. Protein sequence: CASSSPRGAPEQYF.

The rearrangement joins TRBV4-3 to TRBJ2-7; 10 bases match TRBD2. The CDR3 consists of 15 residues. V was clipped by 4 bases and J by 3 bases; unmatched bases: 6. CDR1 is LGHNA and CDR2 is YSLEER in the germline V gene. Written as DNA, the CDR3 is TGCGCCAGCAGCCTAGGGACTAGCGATATCTACGAGCAGTACTTC. Protein: CASSLGTSDIYEQYF.